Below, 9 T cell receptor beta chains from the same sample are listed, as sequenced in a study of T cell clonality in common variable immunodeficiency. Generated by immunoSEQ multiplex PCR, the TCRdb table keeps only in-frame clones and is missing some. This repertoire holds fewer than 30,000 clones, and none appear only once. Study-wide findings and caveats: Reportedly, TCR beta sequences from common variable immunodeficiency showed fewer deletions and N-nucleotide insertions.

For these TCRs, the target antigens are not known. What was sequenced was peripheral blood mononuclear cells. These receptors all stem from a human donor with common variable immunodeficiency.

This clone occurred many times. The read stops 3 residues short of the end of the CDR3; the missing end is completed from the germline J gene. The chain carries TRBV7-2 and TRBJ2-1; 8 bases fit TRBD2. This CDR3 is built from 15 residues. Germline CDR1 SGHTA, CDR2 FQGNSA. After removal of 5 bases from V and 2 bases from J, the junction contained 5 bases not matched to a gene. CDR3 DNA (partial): TGTGCCAGCAGCGCACTAGCGGCTCCCTACAATGAG. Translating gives CASSALAAPYNE. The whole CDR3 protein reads CASSALAAPYNEQFF.

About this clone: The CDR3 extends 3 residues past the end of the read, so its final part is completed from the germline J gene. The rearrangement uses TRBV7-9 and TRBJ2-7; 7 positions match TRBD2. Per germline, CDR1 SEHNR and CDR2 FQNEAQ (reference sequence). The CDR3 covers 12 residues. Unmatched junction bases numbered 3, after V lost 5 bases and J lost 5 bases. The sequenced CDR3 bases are TGTGCCAGCAGCCGGGGGGACCACGAG. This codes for CASSRGDHE. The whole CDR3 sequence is CASSRGDHEQYF.

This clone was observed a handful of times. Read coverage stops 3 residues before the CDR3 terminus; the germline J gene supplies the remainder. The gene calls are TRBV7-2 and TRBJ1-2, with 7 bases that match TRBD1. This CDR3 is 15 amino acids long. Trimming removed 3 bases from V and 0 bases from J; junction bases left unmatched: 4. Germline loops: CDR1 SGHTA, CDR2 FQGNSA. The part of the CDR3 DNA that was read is TGTGCCAGCAGCTTCGACAGGGCCGCTAACTATGGC. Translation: CASSFDRAANYG. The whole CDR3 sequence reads CASSFDRAANYGYTF.

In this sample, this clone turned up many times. The part of the CDR3 DNA that was read is TGCAGTGCCCCGAGACAGGCGGGGAACACTGAA. It yields the protein CSAPRQAGNTE. In full, the CDR3 reads CSAPRQAGNTEAFF. This sequence joins TRBV20-1 and TRBJ1-1; D perhaps matches TRBD1 (6 bases). The DNA ends 3 residues before the CDR3 does, and the rest of the CDR3 is filled in from the germline J gene. CDR3 length equals 14 residues. Germline V gene lookup returns CDR1 DFQATT and CDR2 SNEGSKA (reference sequence). Trimming stripped 6 bases from V and 1 base from J, with 15 bases between.

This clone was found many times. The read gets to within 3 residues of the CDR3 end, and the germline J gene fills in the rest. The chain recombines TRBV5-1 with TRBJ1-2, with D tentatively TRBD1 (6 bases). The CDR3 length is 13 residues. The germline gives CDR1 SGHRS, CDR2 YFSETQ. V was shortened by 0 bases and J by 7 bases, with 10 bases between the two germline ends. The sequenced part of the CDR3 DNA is TGCGCCAGCAGCTTGGAACAGGGCGGTGGC. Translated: CASSLEQGGG. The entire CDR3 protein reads CASSLEQGGGYTF.

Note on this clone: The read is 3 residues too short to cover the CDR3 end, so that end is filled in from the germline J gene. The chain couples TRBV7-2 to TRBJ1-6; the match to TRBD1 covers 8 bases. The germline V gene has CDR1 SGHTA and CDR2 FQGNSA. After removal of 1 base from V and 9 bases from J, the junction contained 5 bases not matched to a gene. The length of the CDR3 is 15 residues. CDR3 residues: CASSLGDRGSSPLHF. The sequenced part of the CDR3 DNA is TGTGCCAGCAGCTTAGGAGACAGGGGAAGTTCACCC.

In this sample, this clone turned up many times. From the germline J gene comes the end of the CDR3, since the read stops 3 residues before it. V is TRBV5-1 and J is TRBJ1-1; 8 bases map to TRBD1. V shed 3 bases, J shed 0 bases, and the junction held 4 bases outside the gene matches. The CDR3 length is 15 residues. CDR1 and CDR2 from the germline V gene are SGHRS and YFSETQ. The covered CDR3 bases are TGCGCCAGCAGCTACAGGGGGTACATGAACACTGAA. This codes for CASSYRGYMNTE. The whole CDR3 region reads CASSYRGYMNTEAFF.

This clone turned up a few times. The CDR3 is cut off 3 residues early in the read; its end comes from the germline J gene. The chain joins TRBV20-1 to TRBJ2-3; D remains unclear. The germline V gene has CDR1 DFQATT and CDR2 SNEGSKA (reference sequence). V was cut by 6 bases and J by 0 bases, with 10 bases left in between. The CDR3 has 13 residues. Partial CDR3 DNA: TGCAGTGCAAGGCTCTCTAGCACAGATACG. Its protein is CSARLSSTDT. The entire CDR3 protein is CSARLSSTDTQYF.

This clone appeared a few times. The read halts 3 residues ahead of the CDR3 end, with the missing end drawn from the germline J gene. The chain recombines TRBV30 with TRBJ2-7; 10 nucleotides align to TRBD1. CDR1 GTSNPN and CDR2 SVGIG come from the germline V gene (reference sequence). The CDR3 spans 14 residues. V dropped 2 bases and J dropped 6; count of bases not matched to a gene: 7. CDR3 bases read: TGTGCCTGGAGTTCCGGGACAGGGGAGGCCGAG. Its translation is CAWSSGTGEAE. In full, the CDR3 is CAWSSGTGEAEQYF.